A selection of T cell receptor beta chains follows, all from one sample in a study of blood T cell repertoires in COVID-19. TCRdb's copy holds only in-frame clones and misses some; the assay was immunoSEQ multiplex PCR. The data show fewer than 250,000 clones, 88% seen once. Sequenced: peripheral blood. The receptors here all came from a middle-aged man with acute or convalescent COVID-19. Each CDR3 is given with its conserved first and last residue. Fields, in order: V gene, clone size, D gene, J gene, CDR3 DNA, CDR3 protein. D genes are given only for firm matches. Size is stated for part of the rows, as once, few or many counts, or as a class when the clone is expanded.

V gene: TRBV24-1; clone size: -; D gene: -; J gene: TRBJ2-2; CDR3 DNA: TGTGCCACCAGTGACCGCTTAGTAGCCGGGGAGCTGTTTTTT; CDR3 protein: CATSDRLVAGELFF
V gene: TRBV9; clone size: -; D gene: TRBD1; J gene: TRBJ1-1; CDR3 DNA: TGTGCCAGCAGCGTAGTTCTCGAACAGGGGGCAAGGACTGAAGCTTTCTTT; CDR3 protein: CASSVVLEQGARTEAFF
V gene: TRBV7-2; clone size: -; D gene: TRBD2; J gene: TRBJ2-1; CDR3 DNA: TGTGCCAGCAGCCCGAGGGCGGGGGAGCATCAGTTCTTC; CDR3 protein: CASSPRAGEHQFF
V gene: TRBV2; clone size: -; D gene: TRBD1; J gene: TRBJ2-2; CDR3 DNA: TGTGCCAGCAGTGACAACAGGGGGTACACCGGGGAGCTGTTTTTT; CDR3 protein: CASSDNRGYTGELFF
V gene: TRBV20-1; clone size: -; D gene: -; J gene: TRBJ1-6; CDR3 DNA: TGCAGTGCTAGTCATCGCAACGCGGGTCGTAATTCACCCCTCCACTTT; CDR3 protein: CSASHRNAGRNSPLHF
V gene: TRBV19; clone size: -; D gene: -; J gene: TRBJ1-2; CDR3 DNA: TGTGCCAGTAGTCCGACTGGGGCCGGCTACACCTTC; CDR3 protein: CASSPTGAGYTF
V gene: TRBV2; clone size: -; D gene: TRBD1; J gene: TRBJ2-4; CDR3 DNA: TGTGCCACTAGGGGGCCTATGGACAGGGAAAAGGGAAACATTCAGTACTTC; CDR3 protein: CATRGPMDREKGNIQYF
V gene: TRBV6-5; clone size: -; D gene: TRBD2; J gene: TRBJ2-1; CDR3 DNA: TGTGCCAGCAGTACGGGACTAGCGGGAGTGAATGAGCAGTTCTTC; CDR3 protein: CASSTGLAGVNEQFF
V gene: TRBV19; clone size: once; D gene: -; J gene: TRBJ2-3; CDR3 DNA: TGTGCCAGTAGGCCCGTCGAGACAGATACGCAGTATTTT; CDR3 protein: CASRPVETDTQYF
V gene: TRBV6-6; clone size: -; D gene: -; J gene: TRBJ2-5; CDR3 DNA: TGTGCCAGCAGTTACGAGGGCCTGGAGACCCAGTACTTC; CDR3 protein: CASSYEGLETQYF
V gene: TRBV9; clone size: -; D gene: TRBD1; J gene: TRBJ1-2; CDR3 DNA: TGTGCCAGCACCCTCGGGACAGGGGGGGGCTACACCTTC; CDR3 protein: CASTLGTGGGYTF
V gene: TRBV9; clone size: -; D gene: -; J gene: TRBJ1-1; CDR3 DNA: TGTGCCAGCAGCCCCCGTTTGAACACTGAAGCTTTCTTT; CDR3 protein: CASSPRLNTEAFF
V gene: TRBV4-2; clone size: -; D gene: -; J gene: TRBJ1-1; CDR3 DNA: TGTGCCAGCAGCCTTGCTTTAGGCGGTGCTTATGGGTCTGAAGCTTTCTTT; CDR3 protein: CASSLALGGAYGSEAFF
V gene: TRBV15; clone size: -; D gene: -; J gene: TRBJ2-7; CDR3 DNA: TGTGCCACCAGCAGAGGTCCCTGGGAAGGGAGCTCCTACGAGCAGTACTTC; CDR3 protein: CATSRGPWEGSSYEQYF
V gene: TRBV24-1; clone size: -; D gene: -; J gene: TRBJ1-2; CDR3 DNA: TGTGCCACCAGTGATGCGGAATACGGCTACACCTTC; CDR3 protein: CATSDAEYGYTF
V gene: TRBV3-1/TRBV3-2; clone size: once; D gene: -; J gene: TRBJ1-2; CDR3 DNA: TGTGCCAGCAGCCAAGAGGGGCGGTGGGGCTACACCTTC; CDR3 protein: CASSQEGRWGYTF
V gene: TRBV29-1; clone size: -; D gene: TRBD2; J gene: TRBJ2-7; CDR3 DNA: TGCAGCGTTGAACGGACTAGCGGGGGTTACGAGCAGTACTTC; CDR3 protein: CSVERTSGGYEQYF
V gene: TRBV7-3; clone size: -; D gene: TRBD2; J gene: TRBJ2-3; CDR3 DNA: TGTGCCAGCAGCCTACTAGCGGGAGTAAGCGCAGATACGCAGTATTTT; CDR3 protein: CASSLLAGVSADTQYF
V gene: TRBV5-1; clone size: -; D gene: TRBD1; J gene: TRBJ2-3; CDR3 DNA: TGCGCCAGCAGCTTCGGGACAGGGGGCCCAGATACGCAGTATTTT; CDR3 protein: CASSFGTGGPDTQYF
V gene: TRBV28; clone size: -; D gene: -; J gene: TRBJ2-7; CDR3 DNA: TGTGCCAGCAGACCCCCTGGCCGAATTTACGAGCAGTACTTC; CDR3 protein: CASRPPGRIYEQYF
V gene: TRBV27; clone size: -; D gene: -; J gene: TRBJ2-1; CDR3 DNA: TGTGCCAGCAGCTCCCTCTTCGGGAATCCACCTTACAATGAGCAGTTCTTC; CDR3 protein: CASSSLFGNPPYNEQFF
V gene: TRBV11-2; clone size: -; D gene: TRBD1; J gene: TRBJ1-1; CDR3 DNA: TGTGCCAGCAGCCCACAGGGGGCAAGGGCTGAAGCTTTCTTT; CDR3 protein: CASSPQGARAEAFF
V gene: TRBV7-2; clone size: -; D gene: TRBD2; J gene: TRBJ2-7; CDR3 DNA: TGTGCCAGCAGCTCCTTGGGGACTAGCAGCTACGAGCAGTACTTC; CDR3 protein: CASSSLGTSSYEQYF
V gene: TRBV5-8; clone size: -; D gene: -; J gene: TRBJ2-2; CDR3 DNA: TGTGCCAGCAGCCTTTGGCAGGGTAACACCGGGGAGCTGTTTTTT; CDR3 protein: CASSLWQGNTGELFF
V gene: TRBV6-6; clone size: once; D gene: TRBD2; J gene: TRBJ2-1; CDR3 DNA: TGTGCCAGCAGTTACTCGCGGGGGGTACTAGACAATGAGCAGTTCTTC; CDR3 protein: CASSYSRGVLDNEQFF
V gene: TRBV19; clone size: -; D gene: -; J gene: TRBJ1-4; CDR3 DNA: TGTGCCAGTAGTACGACGGGGTCGGATAATGAAAAACTGTTTTTT; CDR3 protein: CASSTTGSDNEKLFF
V gene: TRBV2; clone size: -; D gene: TRBD1; J gene: TRBJ2-7; CDR3 DNA: TGTGCCAGCATGGTTTTGACAGGGGGCGAGCAGTACTTC; CDR3 protein: CASMVLTGGEQYF
V gene: TRBV4-1; clone size: -; D gene: TRBD2; J gene: TRBJ2-7; CDR3 DNA: TGCGCCAGCAGCCCAACGACTAGCGGGGCTTCCTACGAGCAGTACTTC; CDR3 protein: CASSPTTSGASYEQYF
V gene: TRBV7-2; clone size: once; D gene: TRBD2; J gene: TRBJ2-5; CDR3 DNA: TGTGCCAGCAGCCGTCCGGGACTAGCGGAGACCCAGTACTTC; CDR3 protein: CASSRPGLAETQYF
V gene: TRBV7-2; clone size: -; D gene: -; J gene: TRBJ2-7; CDR3 DNA: TGTGCCAGCAGCTTAGAGGCGGGAATAGGGTACGAGCAGTACTTC; CDR3 protein: CASSLEAGIGYEQYF
V gene: TRBV3-1/TRBV3-2; clone size: -; D gene: TRBD2; J gene: TRBJ2-1; CDR3 DNA: TGTGCCAGCAGCCAGCCGGCTAGCGGTTACAATGAGCAGTTCTTC; CDR3 protein: CASSQPASGYNEQFF
V gene: TRBV6-6; clone size: -; D gene: TRBD2; J gene: TRBJ2-2; CDR3 DNA: TGTGCCAGCAGTCGGGGATCGACTAGCGGGATTGCCGGGGAGCTGTTTTTT; CDR3 protein: CASSRGSTSGIAGELFF
V gene: TRBV6-5; clone size: -; D gene: TRBD1; J gene: TRBJ1-1; CDR3 DNA: TGTGCCAGCAGTCAGGACAGGGTACTCTCTTTCTTT; CDR3 protein: CASSQDRVLSFF
V gene: TRBV7-2; clone size: few; D gene: -; J gene: TRBJ1-1; CDR3 DNA: TGTGCCAGCAGCGCAGATGACCGGGGGTCAACTGAAGCTTTCTTT; CDR3 protein: CASSADDRGSTEAFF
V gene: TRBV2; clone size: once; D gene: -; J gene: TRBJ1-5; CDR3 DNA: TGTGCCAGCAGTGAACGCGTATATAGCAATCAGCCCCAGCATTTT; CDR3 protein: CASSERVYSNQPQHF
V gene: TRBV7-9; clone size: -; D gene: -; J gene: TRBJ2-2; CDR3 DNA: TGTGCCAGCAGCCCTGGACAGATTACCGGGGAGCTGTTTTTT; CDR3 protein: CASSPGQITGELFF
V gene: TRBV24-1; clone size: -; D gene: TRBD2; J gene: TRBJ2-3; CDR3 DNA: TGTGCCACCAGTGAACGGGGGGGGCTAACAGATACGCAGTATTTT; CDR3 protein: CATSERGGLTDTQYF
V gene: TRBV9; clone size: -; D gene: -; J gene: TRBJ2-7; CDR3 DNA: TGTGCCAGCAGCCCTATGGGCGGGGCCTACGAGCAGTACTTC; CDR3 protein: CASSPMGGAYEQYF
V gene: TRBV23-1; clone size: few; D gene: TRBD1; J gene: TRBJ1-3; CDR3 DNA: TGCGCCAGCAGTCAATCCGGCAGGACAGGGCCTCTCAGATCGAGAAACACCATATATTTT; CDR3 protein: CASSQSGRTGPLRSRNTIYF
V gene: TRBV4-3; clone size: once; D gene: -; J gene: TRBJ2-1; CDR3 DNA: TGCGCCAGCAGCCAAGATTTAGGATCCCAACCAGGATACAATGAGCAGTTCTTC; CDR3 protein: CASSQDLGSQPGYNEQFF
V gene: TRBV27; clone size: once; D gene: TRBD1; J gene: TRBJ1-1; CDR3 DNA: TGTGCCAGCAGCCACAGGACAGGGACCGCTGAAGCTTTCTTT; CDR3 protein: CASSHRTGTAEAFF
V gene: TRBV19; clone size: -; D gene: -; J gene: TRBJ2-2; CDR3 DNA: TGTGCCAGTAACCCGACATTTACCGGGGAGCTGTTTTTT; CDR3 protein: CASNPTFTGELFF
V gene: TRBV9; clone size: -; D gene: TRBD1; J gene: TRBJ2-1; CDR3 DNA: TGTGCCAGCGGGCCTACAGGGGGCGAAGGAGGGGCCTACAATGAGCAGTTCTTC; CDR3 protein: CASGPTGGEGGAYNEQFF
V gene: TRBV5-1; clone size: -; D gene: TRBD1; J gene: TRBJ1-5; CDR3 DNA: TGCGCCAGCAGCCCCGGACAGGGGGCTAGCAATCAGCCCCAGCATTTT; CDR3 protein: CASSPGQGASNQPQHF
V gene: TRBV19; clone size: -; D gene: TRBD2; J gene: TRBJ2-1; CDR3 DNA: TGTGCCAGTAGTAAGCTAGCGGAAGTAAATGAGCAGTTCTTC; CDR3 protein: CASSKLAEVNEQFF
V gene: TRBV7-6; clone size: -; D gene: -; J gene: TRBJ2-7; CDR3 DNA: TGTGCCAGCAGCTTATCGTTCTTTCCCTCCTACGAGCAGTACTTC; CDR3 protein: CASSLSFFPSYEQYF
V gene: TRBV5-6; clone size: -; D gene: -; J gene: TRBJ2-5; CDR3 DNA: TGTGCCAGCAGCTTGGGGCAGGGGAGCAGGAACCAAGAGACCCAGTACTTC; CDR3 protein: CASSLGQGSRNQETQYF
V gene: TRBV5-6; clone size: -; D gene: -; J gene: TRBJ1-2; CDR3 DNA: TGTGCCAGCAGCTTGGCCATACAGATCTATGGCTACACCTTC; CDR3 protein: CASSLAIQIYGYTF
V gene: TRBV19; clone size: -; D gene: TRBD2; J gene: TRBJ2-7; CDR3 DNA: TGTGCCAGTAGTAGGGGCGGCGGGGGAGATGAGCAGTACTTC; CDR3 protein: CASSRGGGGDEQYF
V gene: TRBV5-1; clone size: -; D gene: TRBD1; J gene: TRBJ2-7; CDR3 DNA: TGCGCCAGCAGCCTAAAGGCCGGACAGGAAACCTACGAGCAGTACTTC; CDR3 protein: CASSLKAGQETYEQYF
V gene: TRBV6-1; clone size: -; D gene: TRBD2; J gene: TRBJ2-1; CDR3 DNA: TGTGCCAGCAGTGAAGCGAGGGCTAGCGGCGACAATGAGCAGTTCTTC; CDR3 protein: CASSEARASGDNEQFF
V gene: TRBV19; clone size: -; D gene: TRBD1; J gene: TRBJ1-2; CDR3 DNA: TGTGCCAGTAGTTCAGCGGACAGGGTTACCTATGGCTACACCTTC; CDR3 protein: CASSSADRVTYGYTF
V gene: TRBV28; clone size: once; D gene: -; J gene: TRBJ2-4; CDR3 DNA: TGTGCCAGCAGCCCTGGGGGCCTAACGGGGAACATTCAGTACTTC; CDR3 protein: CASSPGGLTGNIQYF
V gene: TRBV30; clone size: -; D gene: TRBD1; J gene: TRBJ1-2; CDR3 DNA: TGTGCCTGGAGTGCCCTTCGACAGGGTGGGTATGGCTACACCTTC; CDR3 protein: CAWSALRQGGYGYTF
V gene: TRBV5-6; clone size: -; D gene: -; J gene: TRBJ2-1; CDR3 DNA: TGTGCCAGCAGCTTGGGGGGCAGGGACTACAATGAGCAGTTCTTC; CDR3 protein: CASSLGGRDYNEQFF